These 6 T cell receptor beta chains were sequenced from one sample in a study of STAT3 mutations in large granular lymphocyte leukemia. No antigen has been assigned to these receptors. Study outcomes and limitations: At least one immunodominant TCR beta clonotype appeared in every T-cell large granular lymphocyte leukemia patient.

The protocol was immunoSEQ multiplex PCR, while the TCRdb copy is restricted to in-frame clones and leaves out a portion. The sample carries more than 10,000 clones, under 95% recorded once. The specimen was peripheral blood mononuclear cells. The receptor set was obtained from a man aged 40-49 years with T-cell large granular lymphocyte leukemia. Some clones in this sample may be carry-over from other donors' samples.

This sequence joins TRBV6-1 and TRBJ2-7; maybe TRBD2 (6 bases). The length of the CDR3 is 13 residues. The V end was cut by 7 bases, the J end by 0 bases, with 10 bases between. Germline values: CDR1 MNHNS, CDR2 SASEGT. CDR3 nucleotides: TGTGCCAGCACCCGAGCGGGCTCCTACGAGCAGTACTTC. It is translated as CASTRAGSYEQYF.

V gene TRBV10-3 combines with J gene TRBJ2-5; 10 positions agree with TRBD2. CDR1 and CDR2 (germline): ENHRY, SYGVKD. The CDR3 length is 14 residues. V shed 6 bases, J shed 5 bases, and the junction held 6 bases outside the gene matches. CDR3 amino acids: CAIRSGGALETQYF. DNA for the CDR3: TGTGCCATCAGGAGCGGGGGGGCTCTGGAGACCCAGTACTTC.

This CDR3 is CASSYGQGGNQPQHF. In DNA, the CDR3 is TGTGCCAGCAGCTACGGACAGGGCGGAAATCAGCCCCAGCATTTT. This chain joins TRBV7-9 and TRBJ1-5, with 8 bases aligning to TRBD1. The CDR3 consists of 15 residues. Germline assignment: CDR1 SEHNR and CDR2 FQNEAQ (reference sequence). Unmatched junction bases numbered 6, after V lost 4 bases and J lost 4 bases.

The V and J genes are TRBV9 and TRBJ2-7; D remains unclear. V gave up 0 bases and J gave up 0 bases, with 7 bases separating them. CDR1 and CDR2 from the germline V gene are SGDLS and YYNGEE. The length of the CDR3 is 14 residues. The CDR3 bases are TGTGCCAGCAGCGTAGATGTGGCCTCCTACGAGCAGTACTTC. Its protein product is CASSVDVASYEQYF.

This rearrangement joins TRBV6-1 to TRBJ1-2; D is ambiguous. This CDR3 contains 17 residues. The V gene's germline CDR1 is MNHNS and CDR2 SASEGT. The V end was cut by 0 bases, the J end by 4 bases, with 18 bases between. The CDR3 region is CASSEALMRGGRYGYTF. The CDR3 nucleotides read TGTGCCAGCAGTGAAGCGCTTATGCGTGGCGGCCGCTATGGCTACACCTTC.

The rearrangement links TRBV4-1 to TRBJ1-2; D ambiguous. Deletions cut 7 bases from V and 8 bases from J, with 23 bases between. The germline V gene encodes CDR1 MGHRA and CDR2 YSYEKL. CDR3 length equals 15 residues. This CDR3 reads CASTKEEDANRGYTF. CDR3 bases: TGCGCCAGCACCAAAGAAGAGGATGCGAATAGAGGCTACACCTTC.